The 19 T cell receptor beta chains given below trace back to one sample, sequenced in a study of CD8 T cells in Susac syndrome. Random-hexamer reverse transcription was applied to about 0.45 to 1 ug RNA. MiXCR was run by TCRdb on the immunoSEQ multiplex PCR reads, yielding one entry per CDR3 protein. This sample yields roughly 100,000 distinct CDR3 sequences, of which 85% to 95% are seen a single time; about 0.3% belongs to the top ten. The sequenced sample consisted of CD4+ T cells from PBMCs. The receptors stem from a human donor with Susac syndrome.

CDR3: CASSGTSGGYNEQFF. The CDR3 DNA is TGTGCCAGCAGTGGAACTAGCGGGGGGTACAATGAGCAGTTCTTC. The genes are TRBV6-2 or TRBV6-3 and TRBJ2-1; 12 bases line up with TRBD2. The CDR3 sequence is 15 residues long. CDR1 and CDR2 (germline): MNHEY, SVGEGT. Germline trimming cut 5 bases from V and 4 bases from J; bases unmatched to any gene: 3.

The J gene is TRBJ2-7, the V gene TRBV28; D is unclear. The length of the CDR3 is 13 residues. V was cut by 6 bases and J by 2 bases, with 11 bases left in between. Germline lookup yields CDR1 MDHEN and CDR2 SYDVKM. The CDR3 spells CASSRSSPYEQYF. In DNA, the CDR3 is TGTGCCAGCAGCCGGAGCTCACCCTACGAGCAGTACTTC.

The chain recombines TRBV18 with TRBJ2-1, with D tentatively TRBD1 (6 bases). This CDR3 has 13 amino acids. Looked up from germline, CDR1 is KGHSH and CDR2 is LQKENI. V lost 6 bases and J 5 bases, leaving 11 bases between the germline ends. The CDR3 loop reads CASSADRNNEQFF. CDR3 nucleotides: TGTGCCAGCTCTGCGGACAGAAACAATGAGCAGTTCTTC.

The V call is TRBV12-3 or TRBV12-4, the J call TRBJ1-6; D unclear. The CDR3 covers 15 residues. The V end lost 2 bases, the J end lost 4 bases, and 9 bases lay between the germline ends. CDR3 bases: TGTGCCAGCAGTTTATACGACCCTTATAATTCACCCCTCCACTTT. Translating it yields CASSLYDPYNSPLHF.

The rearrangement uses TRBV30 and TRBJ1-2; D remains unclear. The CDR3 is made up of 13 amino acids. CDR1 and CDR2 from the germline V gene are GTSNPN and SVGIG (reference sequence). The ends were cut back, 3 bases at V and 0 bases at J, with 8 bases in the middle. The CDR3 sequence is CAWSADSNYGYTF. CDR3 nucleotides: TGTGCCTGGAGCGCGGACTCTAACTATGGCTACACCTTC.

The CDR3 sequence: CTFDGRGGADTQYF. For the CDR3, the DNA is TGCACCTTTGATGGGCGGGGGGGCGCAGATACGCAGTATTTT. V gene TRBV29-1 combines with J gene TRBJ2-3; 9 bases are shared with TRBD2. CDR1 and CDR2 (germline): SQVTM, ANQGSEA. The CDR3 has 14 amino acids.

V and J are TRBV6-6 and TRBJ2-7; unclear D gene. Germline loops: CDR1 MNHNY, CDR2 SVGAGI (reference sequence). This CDR3 region has 15 residues. V lost 0 bases and J lost 2, with 11 bases in between. CDR3: CASSYSGSPAYEQYF. In DNA form, the CDR3 reads TGTGCCAGCAGTTACTCGGGCAGCCCAGCCTACGAGCAGTACTTC.

V gene TRBV2 combines with J gene TRBJ1-1, with 7 bases that match TRBD1. Germline assignment: CDR1 SNHLY and CDR2 FYNNEI. Losses at the gene ends were 7 bases for V and 4 bases for J; bases not matched to a gene: 9. There are 14 residues in the CDR3. For the CDR3, the DNA is TGTGCCAGCATAGAGGCCAGGGGGAGCACTGAAGCTTTCTTT. Protein sequence: CASIEARGSTEAFF.

The V call is TRBV19, the J call TRBJ2-7; no reliable D call. The CDR3 runs to 11 residues. V dropped 6 bases and J dropped 4 bases, with 7 bases sitting between them. Per germline, CDR1 LNHDA and CDR2 SQIVND (reference sequence). Here the CDR3 reads CASSDQYEQYF. CDR3 nucleotide sequence: TGTGCCAGTAGCGACCAGTACGAGCAGTACTTC.

Concerning this clonotype: The DNA is omitted, as the CDR3 cannot be located on it reliably, and the CDR3 follows TCRdb's listing. V usage is TRBV6-2 or TRBV6-3 and J usage is TRBJ2-3; no DNA check was done on the table's D call, TRBD2. Counting both end residues, the CDR3 totals 11 amino acids. Germline V gene sequence: CDR1 MNHEY, CDR2 SVGEGT. The CDR3 spells CASILGLRLYF.

The gene calls are TRBV5-6 and TRBJ1-6; perhaps TRBD1 as D (5 bases). V gave up 6 bases and J gave up 8 bases, with 18 bases separating them. Germline V CDR1 and CDR2: SGHDT, YYEEEE. The CDR3 totals 15 residues. For the CDR3, the DNA is TGTGCCAGCAACCGGGCGGGGGAAAGCTATTCACCCCTCCACTTT. It is translated as CASNRAGESYSPLHF.

The chain links TRBV4-2 to TRBJ1-2; 9 bases match TRBD1. The V gene end was trimmed by 4 bases and the J gene end by 6 bases; junction bases not matched to a gene: 6. This CDR3 region has 14 residues. Germline V gene lookup returns CDR1 LGHNA and CDR2 YNFKEQ. The CDR3 region is CASSLRDRADGYTF. The CDR3 DNA reads as TGTGCCAGCAGCCTCCGGGACAGGGCTGATGGCTACACCTTC.

This clonotype was seen more than once but under ten times. The chain links TRBV9 to TRBJ2-3, with 8 bases aligning to TRBD2. There are 15 residues in the CDR3. CDR1 and CDR2 from the germline V gene are SGDLS and YYNGEE. Unmatched junction bases numbered 4, after V lost 0 bases and J lost 4 bases. The CDR3 spells CASSVAGLVADTQYF. CDR3 sequence (DNA): TGTGCCAGCAGCGTAGCGGGACTAGTGGCAGATACGCAGTATTTT.

V gene TRBV30 combines with J gene TRBJ1-2; TRBD1 might be the D (5 bases). This CDR3 has 15 residues. V lost 6 bases to trimming and J lost 2 bases, with 19 bases between them. Germline V gene data show CDR1 as GTSNPN and CDR2 as SVGIG (reference sequence). CDR3 amino acids: CACGAGPQLNYGYTF. As DNA, the CDR3 is TGTGCCTGCGGGGCAGGTCCTCAATTAAACTATGGCTACACCTTC.

The genes are TRBV20-1 and TRBJ2-1, with 8 bases aligning to TRBD2. Losses at the gene ends were 0 bases for V and 8 bases for J; bases not matched to a gene: 9. The germline gives CDR1 DFQATT, CDR2 SNEGSKA (reference sequence). This CDR3 region has 15 residues. CDR3 nucleotide sequence: TGCAGTGCTAGAGATCTACCGGGGGGGGCCTATGAGCAGTTCTTC. Its protein is CSARDLPGGAYEQFF.

This chain uses TRBV20-1 with TRBJ2-5, with D tentatively TRBD1 or TRBD2 (5 bases each). Germline V gene sequence: CDR1 DFQATT, CDR2 SNEGSKA (reference sequence). This CDR3 is 14 amino acids long. Trimming removed 6 bases at V and 5 bases at J, with 19 bases between. Here the CDR3 reads CSAEDSLGEETQYF. CDR3 in DNA: TGCAGTGCGGAAGACTCGTTAGGGGAGGAGACCCAGTACTTC.

The chain employs TRBV20-1 and TRBJ1-5; TRBD1 matches 7 bases. The germline CDR1 and CDR2 sequences are DFQATT and SNEGSKA (reference sequence). Losses at the gene ends were 3 bases for V and 7 bases for J; bases not matched to a gene: 9. This CDR3 is built from 14 residues. As DNA, the CDR3 is TGCAGTGCTAGTAGAGGGGGCGCGGACCAGCCCCAGCATTTT. Protein: CSASRGGADQPQHF.

The V and J genes are TRBV7-9 and TRBJ2-1; 7 bases fit TRBD1. CDR3 size: 14 residues. Per the germline V gene, CDR1 is SEHNR and CDR2 is FQNEAQ (reference sequence). Trimming removed 2 bases from V and 2 bases from J; junction bases left unmatched: 0. The CDR3 here is CASSLQGAYNEQFF. As DNA, the CDR3 is TGTGCCAGCAGCTTACAGGGGGCCTACAATGAGCAGTTCTTC.

The genes are TRBV29-1 and TRBJ1-1; D is unresolved. This CDR3 contains 11 residues. V was cut by 7 bases and J by 1 base, with 7 bases left in between. Germline CDR1 reads SQVTM; CDR2 reads ANQGSEA. CDR3: CSGQENTEAFF. The DNA of the CDR3 is TGCAGCGGCCAAGAGAACACTGAAGCTTTCTTT. The whole variable domain, remainder taken from reference TRBV29-1 and TRBJ1-1, is SAVISQKPSRDICQRGTSLTIQCQVDSQVTMMFWYRQQPGQSLTLIATANQGSEATYESGFVIDKFPISRPNLTFSTLTVSNMSPEDSSIYLCSGQENTEAFFGQGTRLTVV.